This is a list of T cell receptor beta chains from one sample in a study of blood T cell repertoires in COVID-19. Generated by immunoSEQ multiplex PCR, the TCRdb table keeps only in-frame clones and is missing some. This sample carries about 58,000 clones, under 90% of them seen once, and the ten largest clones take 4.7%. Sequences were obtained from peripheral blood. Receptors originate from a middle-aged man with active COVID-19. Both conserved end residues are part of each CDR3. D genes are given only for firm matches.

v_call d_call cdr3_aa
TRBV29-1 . CSLPLRRVLVEQYF
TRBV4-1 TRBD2 CASSRSGRGAEQFF
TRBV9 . CASSVVESSYGYTF
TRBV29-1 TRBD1 CSVDDETGAGYEQYF
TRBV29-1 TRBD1 CSVPRTGQETQYF
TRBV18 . CASSPSQANNEQFF
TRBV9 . CASSVVDSGPYEQYF
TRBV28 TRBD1 CASSSDRESIVGNQPQHF
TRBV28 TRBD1 CASASDRQAFF
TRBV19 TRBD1 CASSRTGRGTEAFF
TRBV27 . CASSPVGRSSYNSPLHF
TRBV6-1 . CASSERVVTSFGNTIYF
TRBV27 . CATLGSYTEAFF
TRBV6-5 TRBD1 CASSYGTDTNEKLFF
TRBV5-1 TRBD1 CASSPGQGVYEQYF
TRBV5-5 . CASSLQGGETQYF
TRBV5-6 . CASSLGREGDTQYF
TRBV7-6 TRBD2 CASSALPGLAGYYNEQFF